This entry lists 4 T cell receptor beta chains sequenced from one sample in a study of T cells in Graves' hyperthyroidism and ophthalmopathy (dated by TCRdb to the late 2010s). Libraries were constructed by multiplex PCR. TCRdb records Illumina HiSeq 2000 as the sequencer. The TCR beta CDR3 regions were amplified from the RNA transcripts. For the first round of RT-PCR on the TCR CDR3, the HTBI primer set was used together with the Qiagen OneStep RT-PCR kit. TCRdb trimmed public reads at Q25 via fastp, called clones via MiXCR and kept in-frame beta chains. Merged by CDR3 protein, the rows form single entries marked with the most common genes and DNA. This sample has roughly 660,000 distinct CDR3 sequences in its table, and around 16% of those were observed once. The ten largest clones capture 15% to 18% of the sample. Material for sequencing was blood. These receptors all come from a man aged 50-59 years with Graves' hyperthyroidism.

This clonotype was seen repeatedly, ten times or more. The chain couples TRBV28 to TRBJ2-3, with D uncertain. The CDR3 has 16 amino acids. The germline gives CDR1 MDHEN, CDR2 SYDVKM. V was shortened by 3 bases and J by 1 base, with 14 bases between the two germline ends. CDR3 sequence reads: CASSFEARKGTDTQYF. DNA for the CDR3: TGTGCCAGCAGTTTCGAGGCCCGAAAGGGCACAGATACGCAGTATTTT.

The chain joins TRBV12-3 or TRBV12-4 to TRBJ1-2; no definite D call. The CDR3 has 14 residues. Trimming pared 4 bases from V and 0 bases from J, leaving 9 bases between. The CDR3 sequence is CASSSSGPNYGYTF. CDR3 DNA: TGTGCCAGCAGTTCGAGTGGGCCTAACTATGGCTACACCTTC.

This sequence joins TRBV18 and TRBJ1-1; TRBD1 matches 7 bases. CDR1 KGHSH and CDR2 LQKENI come from the germline V gene. CDR3 size: 18 residues. V lost 2 bases, J lost 1 base, and 13 bases stayed unmatched. The CDR3 DNA sequence: TGTGCCAGCTCACCATTAGTTATAGGGACAGAGCGGAACACTGAAGCTTTCTTT. Its protein is CASSPLVIGTERNTEAFF.

This clonotype was counted between two and nine times. The gene calls are TRBV20-1 and TRBJ2-1; 7 positions match TRBD2. The trim removed 3 bases at V and 5 bases at J, leaving 7 bases unmatched. Germline V gene data show CDR1 as DFQATT and CDR2 as SNEGSKA (reference sequence). The CDR3 loop spans 14 amino acids. The CDR3 reads CSASRLAADNEQFF. DNA of the CDR3: TGCAGTGCTAGTAGGCTAGCGGCCGACAATGAGCAGTTCTTC.